Detailed here is one T cell receptor (beta chain). This sample is drawn from a study of blood T cell repertoires in COVID-19. Turning to the study itself: Acute and convalescent COVID-19 samples came from the United States, Italy and Spain. Sample material is recorded as cDNA or gDNA derived from T cells, B-cell-depleted T cells, or PBMCs.

This CDR3 has 14 amino acids. V shed 2 bases and J shed 4 bases, with 11 bases lying between them. Germline V gene sequence: CDR1 SGHTA, CDR2 FQGTGA. In the original analysis: Scientists estimated how many nucleated cells there were by amplifying reference gene primers. Profiled with immunoSEQ multiplex PCR; TCRdb holds only in-frame clones, not every one. The V and J calls and clone size come from that table; D and trimming were worked out from the DNA. This table has some 240,000 clones, less than 85% appearing once. Sequenced: peripheral blood. This clonotype originated in a woman aged 70-85 years with acute or convalescent COVID-19. The V gene is TRBV7-3, the J gene TRBJ2-5; maybe TRBD1 (6 bases). CDR3 sequence reads: CASSLQGTRETQYF. The DNA of the CDR3 is TGTGCCAGCAGCTTACAGGGGACCCGAGAGACCCAGTACTTC. The full variable domain, rest sourced from reference TRBV7-3 and TRBJ2-5, is GAGVSQTPSNKVTEKGKYVELRCDPISGHTALYWYRQSLGQGPEFLIYFQGTGAADDSGLPNDRFFAVRPEGSVSTLKIQRTERGDSAVYLCASSLQGTRETQYFGPGTRLLVL.